A selection of T cell receptor beta chains follows, all from one sample in a study of blood T cell repertoires in COVID-19. Clones were sequenced by immunoSEQ multiplex PCR, and TCRdb holds only the in-frame ones, with some missing. Of about 440,000 clones in the sample, less than 95% were seen once. The sample consisted of PBMCs or T cells enriched from blood (not recorded which). The receptors were sampled from a young man who had recovered from COVID-19. Each CDR3 is given with its conserved first and last residue. The D gene is left open where the match is weak. Rows give clone size only sometimes, using once, few, many, or a class for an expanded clone.

>TRBV12-5|.|TRBD1|13|TRBJ1-2
CASGLGQGAGYTF
TGTGCTAGTGGTTTAGGACAGGGAGCAGGCTACACCTTC
>TRBV7-2|few|TRBD2|15|TRBJ2-7
CASSLDRGSYYEQYF
TGTGCCAGCAGCTTAGATCGCGGGAGCTACTACGAGCAGTACTTC
>TRBV7-8|.|.|16|TRBJ2-7
CASSLDGETVSYEQYF
TGTGCCAGCAGCTTAGATGGGGAGACCGTCTCCTACGAGCAGTACTTC
>TRBV6-5|.|.|13|TRBJ1-5
CASALYSNQPQHF
TGTGCCAGCGCGTTGTATAGCAATCAGCCCCAGCATTTT
>TRBV27|.|TRBD1|14|TRBJ2-1
CASSPTGTYNEQFF
TGTGCCAGCAGTCCGACAGGGACCTACAATGAGCAGTTCTTC
>TRBV2|.|.|11|TRBJ1-1
CASSQITEAFF
TGTGCCAGCAGCCAAATCACTGAAGCTTTCTTT
>TRBV28|.|.|13|TRBJ1-2
CASSFPESYGYTF
TGTGCCAGCAGTTTTCCGGAGTCCTATGGCTACACCTTC
>TRBV19|.|.|12|TRBJ2-2
CASSILAGELFF
TGTGCCAGTAGTATTCTTGCCGGGGAGCTGTTTTTT
>TRBV6-5|.|.|15|TRBJ2-7
CASCLAGGSSYEQYF
TGTGCCAGCTGTTTGGCAGGAGGGAGTTCCTACGAGCAGTACTTC
>TRBV28|.|.|15|TRBJ1-5
CASSLRGVSNQPQHF
TGTGCCAGCAGTTTACGGGGTGTCAGCAATCAGCCCCAGCATTTT
>TRBV9|.|TRBD2|16|TRBJ2-2
CASSVALAGYTGELFF
TGTGCCAGCAGCGTAGCCCTAGCGGGGTACACCGGGGAGCTGTTTTTT
>TRBV3-1/TRBV3-2|.|.|13|TRBJ2-1
CASSPPGVLEQFF
TGTGCCAGCAGCCCACCGGGGGTCTTGGAGCAGTTCTTC
>TRBV5-6|.|TRBD1|16|TRBJ1-1
CASSPRGGNPGTEAFF
TGTGCCAGCAGCCCTAGAGGGGGCAACCCGGGCACTGAAGCTTTCTTT
>TRBV4-2|.|.|13|TRBJ1-1
CASSQKEFTEAFF
TGTGCCAGCAGCCAGAAGGAGTTCACTGAAGCTTTCTTT
>TRBV27|many|TRBD1|14|TRBJ2-7
CASRLQGARSEQYF
TGTGCCAGCAGACTACAGGGGGCGCGTTCCGAGCAGTACTTC
>TRBV5-5|.|.|13|TRBJ1-1
CASSSVGNTEAFF
TGTGCCAGCAGCTCTGTCGGGAACACTGAAGCTTTCTTT
>TRBV15|.|.|14|TRBJ2-1
CATSSRAPANEQFF
TGTGCCACCAGCAGCAGGGCCCCGGCCAATGAGCAGTTCTTC
>TRBV7-3|.|TRBD2|15|TRBJ2-5
CASSFLAGGEETQYF
TGTGCCAGCAGTTTCCTAGCGGGGGGAGAAGAGACCCAGTACTTC
>TRBV3-1/TRBV3-2|.|TRBD1|15|TRBJ2-7
CASSQVAQGKGEQYF
TGTGCCAGCAGCCAAGTCGCACAGGGGAAAGGGGAGCAGTACTTC
>TRBV27|.|TRBD1|14|TRBJ1-2
CASRRGQGTYGYTF
TGTGCCAGCAGGCGAGGACAGGGTACCTATGGCTACACCTTC
>TRBV27|.|.|15|TRBJ1-1
CASSLAPTGNTEAFF
TGTGCCAGCAGTCTCGCCCCGACAGGGAACACTGAAGCTTTCTTT
>TRBV15|.|TRBD1|15|TRBJ2-1
CATSSWTGDFNEQFF
TGTGCCACCAGCAGTTGGACAGGGGATTTCAATGAGCAGTTCTTC
>TRBV11-2|.|TRBD2|16|TRBJ2-4
CASSSRLAGGRNIQYF
TGTGCCAGCAGCTCGCGACTAGCGGGAGGGAGGAACATTCAGTACTTC
>TRBV7-8|.|.|13|TRBJ1-1
CASLGLGSTEAFF
TGTGCCAGCCTGGGCCTGGGGAGCACTGAAGCTTTCTTT
>TRBV3-1/TRBV3-2|.|.|11|TRBJ1-3
CASSQIDTIYF
TGTGCCAGCAGCCAAATAGACACCATATATTTT
>TRBV28|many|TRBD1|17|TRBJ2-7
CASMYLGWDRGRYEQYF
TGTGCCAGCATGTATCTGGGTTGGGACAGGGGGCGGTACGAGCAGTACTTC
>TRBV5-1|.|.|14|TRBJ1-5
CASSLASGNQPQHF
TGCGCCAGCAGCTTGGCCAGTGGCAATCAGCCCCAGCATTTT
>TRBV7-8|.|.|15|TRBJ2-7
CASSLGPAGNYEQYF
TGTGCCAGCAGCTTAGGCCCGGCGGGGAACTACGAGCAGTACTTC
>TRBV29-1|.|.|13|TRBJ1-3
CSADRVSGNTIYF
TGCAGCGCCGACAGAGTCTCTGGAAACACCATATATTTT
>TRBV2|.|.|11|TRBJ1-2
CASQGGYGYTF
TGTGCCAGCCAGGGCGGCTATGGCTACACCTTC
>TRBV6-5|once|TRBD1|16|TRBJ2-7
CASSYGRQGRPYEQYF
TGTGCCAGCAGTTACGGGAGACAGGGCCGGCCCTACGAGCAGTACTTC
>TRBV6-6|.|TRBD2|15|TRBJ2-1
CASSQLAGGSNEQFF
TGTGCCAGCAGCCAACTAGCGGGAGGCTCCAATGAGCAGTTCTTC
>TRBV27|.|.|17|TRBJ2-6
CASITGMRISGANVLTF
TGTGCCAGCATTACCGGGATGCGGATCTCTGGGGCCAACGTCCTGACTTTC
>TRBV6-5|.|.|12|TRBJ1-2
CACAGSDYGYTF
TGTGCGTGTGCAGGGTCGGACTATGGCTACACCTTC
>TRBV3-1/TRBV3-2|.|TRBD1|15|TRBJ1-1
CASSDRGQPNTEAFF
TGTGCCAGCAGCGACAGGGGGCAACCAAACACTGAAGCTTTCTTT
>TRBV29-1|.|.|14|TRBJ2-1
CSAYRSSLNNEQFF
TGCAGCGCTTACAGGTCAAGCCTCAACAATGAGCAGTTCTTC
>TRBV3-1/TRBV3-2|.|TRBD1|14|TRBJ1-5
CASSLTGAEQPQHF
TGTGCCAGCAGCCTGACAGGGGCCGAACAGCCCCAGCATTTT
>TRBV2|.|.|12|TRBJ1-1
CASSGGFTEAFF
TGTGCCAGCAGTGGTGGCTTCACTGAAGCTTTCTTT
>TRBV15|once|.|15|TRBJ2-1
CATSGTRESVNEQFF
TGTGCCACCAGCGGCACTCGGGAGAGTGTGAATGAGCAGTTCTTC
>TRBV5-4|.|.|15|TRBJ1-3
CASSPQGKAGNTIYF
TGTGCCAGCAGCCCGCAGGGAAAGGCTGGAAACACCATATATTTT
>TRBV7-3|.|TRBD2|15|TRBJ2-7
CASSPGLAGMGEQYF
TGTGCCAGCAGCCCTGGACTAGCGGGCATGGGGGAGCAGTACTTC
>TRBV3-1/TRBV3-2|.|.|15|TRBJ1-2
CASSQDGGRVYGYTF
TGTGCCAGCAGCCAAGATGGGGGCAGGGTTTATGGCTACACCTTC
>TRBV3-1/TRBV3-2|.|.|13|TRBJ1-2
CASSPAQGNGYTF
TGTGCCAGCAGCCCCGCGCAGGGAAATGGCTACACCTTC
>TRBV5-4|.|TRBD2|15|TRBJ2-5
CASSSASGGRETQYF
TGTGCCAGCAGCTCGGCTAGCGGGGGGCGAGAGACCCAGTACTTC
>TRBV19|once|TRBD1|16|TRBJ1-1
CASSIRAGGVNTEAFF
TGTGCCAGTAGTATACGGGCAGGGGGCGTGAACACTGAAGCTTTCTTT
>TRBV10-3|once|.|13|TRBJ1-1
CAISHPERTEAFF
TGTGCCATCAGTCATCCGGAGCGCACTGAAGCTTTCTTT
>TRBV28|.|TRBD2|17|TRBJ2-7
CASSLGEVAGESYEQYF
TGTGCCAGCAGTTTGGGGGAGGTAGCGGGAGAATCCTACGAGCAGTACTTC
>TRBV15|few|.|15|TRBJ1-2
CATSRDTPGVDGYTF
TGTGCCACCAGCAGAGATACGCCCGGGGTTGATGGCTACACCTTC
>TRBV24-1|.|.|15|TRBJ1-4
CATSDSAPYNEKLFF
TGTGCCACCAGTGATTCCGCGCCTTATAATGAAAAACTGTTTTTT
>TRBV7-9|.|TRBD1|13|TRBJ1-5
CASSQGGSQPQHF
TGTGCCAGCAGCCAGGGGGGCAGTCAGCCCCAGCATTTT
>TRBV28|.|.|11|TRBJ1-5
CASSFGQPQHF
TGTGCCAGCAGTTTTGGCCAGCCCCAGCATTTT
>TRBV27|.|TRBD1|16|TRBJ1-2
CASSSGQGVLNYGYTF
TGTGCCAGCAGTTCGGGACAGGGGGTCCTGAACTATGGCTACACCTTC
>TRBV2|.|.|13|TRBJ1-3
CASTRVTGNTIYF
TGTGCCAGCACCCGGGTAACAGGAAACACCATATATTTT